The 31 T cell receptor beta chains listed next were all sequenced from one sample in a study of patients and donors after allogeneic stem cell transplantation (dated by TCRdb to about 2020). Library creation used RT-PCR. The sequencing machine was a NextSeq 550. Using fastp trimming at Q25 and MiXCR clonotype assembly, TCRdb reanalyzed the public sequencing data and kept in-frame beta chains. Records with the same CDR3 protein are collapsed into one entry carrying the most frequent genes and DNA. This sample lists fewer than 500,000 distinct CDR3 sequences; 16% were detected once. 6% to 8% of the sample is in the top ten clones. Sequenced material: blood, either unsorted or a sorted T cell fraction (not recorded which). These receptors all stem from a human donor who was either an allogeneic HSCT recipient or a stem cell or donor lymphocyte infusion donor (not recorded which). It is not recorded whose cells these are; they may come from a transplant donor.

The gene calls are TRBV27 and TRBJ1-5; 9 bases map to TRBD1. Per germline, CDR1 MNHEY and CDR2 SMNVEV (reference sequence). This CDR3 spans 19 amino acids. The J segment lost 0 bases and the V segment lost 3 bases, leaving 12 bases of the junction unmatched. The CDR3 reads CASSFLGQGRGFSNQPQHF. DNA for the CDR3: TGTGCCAGCAGTTTCCTCGGACAGGGGAGGGGTTTTAGCAATCAGCCCCAGCATTTT.

This clonotype was recorded a few times. CDR3 sequence reads: CATSRWRGTHEKLFF. In nucleotides, the CDR3 is TGTGCCACCAGCAGATGGAGGGGGACCCATGAAAAACTGTTTTTT. The chain has TRBV15 and TRBJ1-4, with a tentative D call TRBD1 (6 bases). Germline CDR1 LNHNV, CDR2 YYDKDF (reference sequence). The CDR3 extends over 15 amino acids. V was trimmed by 2 bases and J by 6 bases, leaving 13 bases between them.

The chain has TRBV20-1 and TRBJ2-7, with 8 bases fitting TRBD2. CDR3 size: 15 residues. The V gene end was trimmed by 3 bases and the J gene end by 1 base; junction bases not matched to a gene: 8. Germline CDR1 reads DFQATT; CDR2 reads SNEGSKA (reference sequence). The CDR3 protein is CSARPPGGGSYEQYF. For the CDR3, the DNA is TGCAGTGCTAGGCCCCCCGGCGGGGGGTCCTACGAGCAGTACTTC.

In its sample, this clonotype was seen a few times. The J gene is TRBJ1-6, the V gene TRBV6-1, with D maybe TRBD1 (5 bases). This CDR3 region has 18 residues. CDR1 MNHNS and CDR2 SASEGT come from the germline V gene. V gave up 4 bases and J gave up 5 bases, with 21 bases separating them. CDR3 coding DNA: TGTGCCAGCAGTGTACAAGTAGCTTGGGGCCCGAATAATTCACCCCTCCACTTT. Its protein product is CASSVQVAWGPNNSPLHF.

The V and J genes are TRBV4-1 and TRBJ2-1; possibly TRBD1 or TRBD2 for D (5 bases each). V was clipped by 1 base and J by 2 bases, with 15 bases between them. The CDR3 has 17 amino acids. CDR1 is MGHRA, CDR2 YSYEKL, per germline. CDR3 in DNA: TGCGCCAGCAGCCAAGTCCTGAAGTGGGACCCCTACAATGAGCAGTTCTTC. Translation: CASSQVLKWDPYNEQFF.

At least ten counts were recorded for this clonotype. V gene TRBV11-3 combines with J gene TRBJ2-2; D not certain. The V gene's germline CDR1 is SGHNT and CDR2 YENEEA. The CDR3 totals 12 residues. The germline V and J ends were trimmed by 5 bases and 6 bases, with 7 bases remaining between them. The chain's CDR3 is CASSLFAGELFF. In DNA form, the CDR3 reads TGTGCCAGCAGCCTTTTCGCCGGGGAGCTGTTTTTT.

This clonotype has only a few counts. The CDR3 DNA reads as TGTGCCACCAGTGATTTTAGGAAGGGGAAAAACATTCAGTACTTC. Residues: CATSDFRKGKNIQYF. J is TRBJ2-4 and V is TRBV24-1; D is perhaps TRBD1 (5 bases). This CDR3 has 15 amino acids. Looked up from germline, CDR1 is KGHDR and CDR2 is SFDVKD. V was clipped by 1 base and J by 4 bases, with 10 bases between them.

On this clonotype: It is unclear where the CDR3 begins or ends on the DNA, so no DNA is shown, and the CDR3 is as TCRdb lists it. This rearrangement joins TRBV4-2 to TRBJ1-5. CDR1 and CDR2 (germline): LGHNA, YNFKEQ. Both ends counted, the CDR3 spans 18 residues. CDR3 protein: CASSQEAGPQHFVWPQHF.

This clonotype appeared a few times. The chain links TRBV20-1 to TRBJ2-7, with D tentatively TRBD1 (5 bases). This CDR3 has 13 residues. Germline V lookup: CDR1 DFQATT, CDR2 SNEGSKA (reference sequence). The germline V and J ends were trimmed by 3 bases and 2 bases, with 11 bases remaining between them. The CDR3 nucleotides are TGCAGTGCTAGCCGACAGTCCGCCTACGAGCAGTACTTC. It specifies CSASRQSAYEQYF.

The sample holds a few counts of this clonotype. This chain uses TRBV5-1 with TRBJ2-1; possibly TRBD2 for D (5 bases). The CDR3 runs to 14 residues. V was clipped by 0 bases and J by 6 bases, with 10 bases between them. The germline CDR1 and CDR2 sequences are SGHRS and YFSETQ. CDR3: CASSLVLARNEQFF. As DNA, the CDR3 is TGCGCCAGCAGCTTGGTTCTAGCTCGCAATGAGCAGTTCTTC.

This clonotype was detected only a few times. The CDR3 spells CSARGRDGTSVYEQYF. The CDR3 DNA reads as TGCAGTGCTAGAGGCCGGGACGGGACATCGGTCTACGAGCAGTACTTC. V is TRBV20-1 and J is TRBJ2-7; the D gene is possibly TRBD1 (6 bases). The V gene lost 1 base and the J gene lost 3 bases, with 19 bases spanning the gap. The CDR3 sequence is 16 residues long. Looked up from germline, CDR1 is DFQATT and CDR2 is SNEGSKA (reference sequence).

This chain uses TRBV3-1 with TRBJ1-1; D gene ambiguous. Trimming removed 0 bases at V and 10 bases at J, with 12 bases between. Per germline, CDR1 LGHDT and CDR2 YNNKEL (reference sequence). The CDR3 is 13 amino acids. DNA of the CDR3: TGTGCCAGCAGCCAAGATGTCGGAGGCATAGCTTTCTTT. As protein: CASSQDVGGIAFF.

This clonotype was seen once. The chain couples TRBV7-8 to TRBJ2-2; TRBD2 matches 12 bases. The germline gives CDR1 SGHVS, CDR2 FQNEAQ. Unmatched junction bases numbered 11, after V lost 6 bases and J lost 0 bases. This CDR3 has 19 residues. CDR3 coding DNA: TGTGCCAGCAGACCCCGGACTAGCGGGACCCCCCCGAACACCGGGGAGCTGTTTTTT. It encodes CASRPRTSGTPPNTGELFF.

This clonotype came up many times. V gene TRBV7-8 combines with J gene TRBJ2-3; D possibly matches TRBD1 or TRBD2 (5 bases each). The CDR3 runs to 15 residues. Deletions cut 3 bases from V and 7 bases from J, with 17 bases between. Germline values: CDR1 SGHVS, CDR2 FQNEAQ. The CDR3 spells CASSFGDLRTHTQYF. CDR3 nucleotide sequence: TGTGCCAGCAGCTTCGGGGACCTAAGAACCCATACGCAGTATTTT.

This chain uses TRBV7-9 with TRBJ1-4; D unclear. This CDR3 region has 15 residues. Germline lookup yields CDR1 SEHNR and CDR2 FQNEAQ (reference sequence). With 1 base removed from V and 8 bases from J, the gap between germline ends came to 14 bases. The CDR3 DNA follows: TGTGCCAGCAGCTTAGGTCGCAGGTTCCACGAAAAACTGTTTTTT. It translates to CASSLGRRFHEKLFF. The full variable domain, in which reference TRBV7-9 and TRBJ1-4 provide the parts outside the CDR3, is DTGVSQNPRHKITKRGQNVTFRCDPISEHNRLYWYRQTLGQGPEFLTYFQNEAQLEKSRLLSDRFSAERPKGSFSTLEIQRTEQGDSAMYLCASSLGRRFHEKLFFGSGTQLSVL.

The chain carries TRBV5-1 and TRBJ2-3; weak D call: TRBD2 (5 bases). V shed 0 bases and J shed 4 bases, with 18 bases lying between them. CDR3 length equals 17 residues. Germline V gene lookup returns CDR1 SGHRS and CDR2 YFSETQ. Here the CDR3 reads CASSLARAAGAPDTQYF. The CDR3 bases are TGCGCCAGCAGCTTGGCCCGCGCTGCGGGTGCACCAGATACGCAGTATTTT.

The V call is TRBV25-1, the J call TRBJ1-2; tentative D call: TRBD1 (6 bases). The CDR3 is 13 amino acids. Germline CDR1 and CDR2: MGHDK and SYGVNS. Trimming shortened V by 4 bases and J by 8 bases, and 14 bases separated the two germline ends. The CDR3 spells CASSAQGGFGYTF. The DNA of the CDR3 is TGTGCCAGCAGTGCACAGGGAGGTTTCGGCTACACCTTC.

Remarks on this clonotype: This clone may be a read error of a much larger clone one base away. Here the CDR3 omits its conserved ending phenylalanine or tryptophan, so a read error is the likely source. The J gene is TRBJ2-1, the V gene TRBV24-1; D may correspond to TRBD1 or TRBD2 (5 bases each). Per germline, CDR1 KGHDR and CDR2 SFDVKD. The CDR3 covers 13 residues. With 4 bases removed from V and 10 bases from J, the gap between germline ends came to 13 bases. CDR3 loop: CATSDQSGQEQFL. CDR3 sequence (DNA): TGTGCCACCAGTGACCAAAGCGGACAAGAGCAGTTCCTC.

V and J are TRBV5-1 and TRBJ2-1; D is perhaps TRBD2 (6 bases). Per germline, CDR1 SGHRS and CDR2 YFSETQ. CDR3 length equals 15 residues. Trimming shortened V by 3 bases and J by 9 bases, and 19 bases separated the two germline ends. CDR3 nucleotide sequence: TGCGCCAGCAGCTCGAATATTGGGCGGGAAGGTGAGCAGTTCTTC. This encodes CASSSNIGREGEQFF.

The chain is built from TRBV11-2 and TRBJ2-1; 14 bases align to TRBD2. The germline gives CDR1 SGHAT, CDR2 FQNNGV. The CDR3 loop spans 16 amino acids. The V segment lost 5 bases and the J segment 10 bases; nucleotides outside the gene matches: 10. The CDR3 region has the DNA TGTGCCAGCAGCACCTGGACTAGCGGGAGGTACGGGGAGCAGTTCTTC. This gives the protein CASSTWTSGRYGEQFF.

The rearrangement links TRBV20-1 to TRBJ2-1, with D possibly being TRBD2 (6 bases). V lost 0 bases and J lost 6, with 15 bases in between. The germline CDR1 and CDR2 sequences are DFQATT and SNEGSKA (reference sequence). CDR3 length: 15 residues. The CDR3 coding sequence is TGCAGTGCTAGAGATCGAAGACTAGGGACCAATGAGCAGTTCTTC. This translates into CSARDRRLGTNEQFF.

The rearrangement joins TRBV19 to TRBJ2-3; 8 bases match TRBD1. Unmatched junction bases numbered 6, after V lost 4 bases and J lost 6 bases. The CDR3 has 14 amino acids. CDR1 is LNHDA and CDR2 is SQIVND in the germline V gene (reference sequence). CDR3 DNA: TGTGCCAGTAGTACCGGACAGGGCGTGGATACGCAGTATTTT. It specifies CASSTGQGVDTQYF.

The rearrangement joins TRBV6-1 to TRBJ1-2; D may be TRBD1 (6 bases). The CDR3 consists of 14 residues. Trimming shortened V by 6 bases and J by 6 bases, and 17 bases separated the two germline ends. Germline V gene lookup returns CDR1 MNHNS and CDR2 SASEGT. This CDR3 reads CASRRDTLGNGYTF. CDR3 coding DNA: TGTGCCAGCAGGAGGGACACCTTGGGAAATGGCTACACCTTC.

The chain combines TRBV20-1 with TRBJ1-2; a possible D gene is TRBD1 (5 bases). The V end was cut by 1 base, the J end by 3 bases, with 12 bases between. CDR3 length: 14 amino acids. Germline loops: CDR1 DFQATT, CDR2 SNEGSKA (reference sequence). The CDR3: CSARAPGWDYGYTF. CDR3 nucleotide sequence: TGCAGTGCTAGAGCCCCAGGGTGGGACTATGGCTACACCTTC.

The chain uses TRBV12-3 or TRBV12-4 and TRBJ2-5; D is possibly TRBD1 or TRBD2 (5 bases each). V shed 2 bases and J shed 4 bases, with 8 bases lying between them. The CDR3 contains 13 residues. The CDR3 loop reads CASSLLGVETQYF. The CDR3, as DNA: TGTGCCAGCAGTTTATTGGGGGTAGAGACCCAGTACTTC.

The genes are TRBV5-6 and TRBJ2-1; tentatively, D is TRBD2 (5 bases). Germline loops: CDR1 SGHDT, CDR2 YYEEEE. CDR3 length equals 15 residues. Trimming left V 5 bases short and J 8 bases short, with 20 bases between. CDR3 coding DNA: TGTGCCAGCAGGTTAGGGAGATATTCTTTCTATGAGCAGTTCTTC. Translation: CASRLGRYSFYEQFF.

This clonotype was observed at least ten times. A much more abundant neighbour one base away suggests this may be a read error. This chain uses TRBV7-9 with TRBJ2-2; TRBD1 matches at 8 bases. The CDR3 spans 15 residues. Looked up from germline, CDR1 is SEHNR and CDR2 is FQNEAQ (reference sequence). With 5 bases clipped from V and 0 bases from J, the junction kept 2 bases outside the gene matches. As DNA, the CDR3 is TGTGCCAGCAGCACGGGACAGGCGAACACCGGGGAGCTGTTTTTT. It yields the protein CASSTGQANTGELFF.

V is TRBV4-3 and J is TRBJ2-2; D uncertain. The V and J ends lost 5 bases and 0 bases respectively, with 16 bases between them. This CDR3 region has 17 residues. CDR1 is LGHNA and CDR2 is YSLEER in the germline V gene. This chain's CDR3 is CASSSGPLNPNTGELFF. The CDR3 coding sequence is TGCGCCAGCAGCTCCGGGCCCCTCAACCCGAACACCGGGGAGCTGTTTTTT.

This clonotype was detected many times. The rearrangement uses TRBV9 and TRBJ2-7; 13 bases map to TRBD2. The CDR3 contains 18 residues. V gave up 5 bases and J gave up 1 base; unmatched junction bases: 12. Per the germline V gene, CDR1 is SGDLS and CDR2 is YYNGEE. The CDR3 nucleotides are TGTGCCAGCAGTCTCGGGACTAGCGGGACATCGAGGTCCTACGAGCAGTACTTC. Encoded protein: CASSLGTSGTSRSYEQYF.

The gene calls are TRBV3-1 and TRBJ1-1; 8 bases line up with TRBD1. The CDR3 is 15 amino acids. Germline lookup yields CDR1 LGHDT and CDR2 YNNKEL (reference sequence). The ends lost 4 bases at V and 6 bases at J; junction bases unmatched: 10. The CDR3 is CASSLIGQGSPEAFF. The CDR3 DNA sequence: TGTGCCAGCAGCCTGATAGGACAGGGAAGCCCTGAAGCTTTCTTT.

The chain recombines TRBV21-1 with TRBJ2-7; TRBD1, as called in the table, went unchecked against the DNA. TRBV21-1 is assigned pseudogene status. The CDR3 consists of 11 residues. The CDR3 DNA follows: TGTGCCAGCATGACAGGGTGGGAGCAGTACTTC. This codes for CASMTGWEQYF.